Sequencing of this T cell receptor (beta chain) was carried out in a study of cytomegalovirus exposure and HLA in healthy donors. Study details: HLA-typed donors contributed 65 million to 95 million unique TCRs, which were held in an early data release. When 300 to 500 donors were genotyped, more than 70% of them were found to fall in the Caucasian-associated ancestry cluster.

Findings and caveats of the study: As was reported, the classifier diagnosed cytomegalovirus status with high specificity and sensitivity.

The sample holds one count of this clone. Its antigen is as yet unknown. Germline V gives CDR1 SNHLY, CDR2 FYNNEI. The CDR3 has 17 amino acids. With 3 bases clipped from V and 4 bases from J, the junction kept 10 bases outside the gene matches. PCR used 60 Vbeta primers and 13 Jbeta primers. Sequenced by immunoSEQ multiplex PCR; TCRdb stores in-frame clones only, minus some. The sample records some 200,000 clones, around 83% being singletons. The chain carries TRBV2 and TRBJ2-5, with 11 bases lining up with TRBD2. The sample comprised PBMCs. The TCR originated in a middle-aged woman in good health and CMV-seronegative. CDR3 in DNA: TGTGCCAGCAGTGACCCTGCTCTCGGACTAGCGGGAGAGACCCAGTACTTC. Translating it yields CASSDPALGLAGETQYF.